This T cell receptor beta chain appears in the sequencing data of a study of shared clonotypes between healthy human individuals (dated by TCRdb to the early 2020s). Study-level background: The cohort comprised two women and a few men aged 18 to 49 years. For each donor, three plates each were used for CD4 naive and CD4 memory, two plates were used for CD8 naive, and one plate was used for CD8 memory. Blood TCR repertoires of several healthy adults were deeply sequenced to estimate repertoire size and the extent of clonotype sharing between individuals. To increase sequencing depth and limit assay-specific biases, different laboratories used diverse techniques to prepare libraries and sequence TCR repertoires. Leukapheresis yielded between about 0.85 and 9.5 billion PBMCs per donor.

What the research found in general, with its limitations: Compared with non-shared clonotypes, the clonotypes found in all four sorted-subset donors had higher generation probabilities. The genetic and exposure-history diversity represented was limited by the small number of donors. Sampling was restricted to blood, and TCR repertoires in tissues likely differ from the TCR repertoires found in blood. Naive subsets generally had larger estimated clonotype richness than memory subsets. Across four donors, around 5% of naive CD4, roughly 3.8% of naive CD8, about 2% of memory CD4, and approximately 0.4% of memory CD8 clonotypes were shared. Incomplete sequencing was indicated by rarefaction of sorted-subset datasets, despite the large sequencing depth. Pairwise subsampling indicated that sequencing depth was expected to affect the degree of clonotype sharing among donors.

The CDR1 and CDR2 encoded by the germline V gene (reference sequence) are MNHEY and SMNVEV. The CDR3 contains 14 residues, cysteine and phenylalanine counted. The only DNA kept is the CDR3, 42 bases in frame from the first base. Trimming removed 5 bases from V and 0 bases from J, leaving 9 bases between the germline ends. Using the deep immunoSEQ assay, TCR CDR3 regions were amplified from genomic DNA by multiplex PCR. Extracted genomic DNA from each cell subset was distributed evenly across all wells of several immunoSEQ 96-well plates, and each plate was treated as a replicate. For sorted subsets, 150 to 250 ng genomic DNA, equal to tens of thousands of T cell genomes, was loaded into each replicate PCR. Purified libraries were measured with a Qubit 3.0 fluorometer, size-checked on a Bioanalyzer 2100, and measured again with the KAPA Library Quantification kit. Each immunoSEQ 96-well plate was sequenced on its own single-read 150-cycle Illumina NextSeq 550 flow cell. Processing in the source paper ran as follows. Because the immunoSEQ output held only junctional sequences and lacked quality scores, the filtering could not match the filtering applied to full-length reads. To assign V/J genes and CDR3, sequences were annotated using PyIR, a Python wrapper for IgBLAST v1.9, with IMGT germline references. Reads with weak V/J assignments (E-value above 1e-6), missing CDR3, stop codons, out-of-frame junctions, or ambiguous translated residues were removed. V3J clonotypes were defined as sequences sharing an identical inferred V gene, J gene, and CDR3 amino acid sequence. The percentage overlap between two repertoires was calculated by dividing the number of shared unique clonotypes by the size of the smaller repertoire. Repertoire richness was assessed with RTK rarefaction, the Chao1 estimator, and Recon v2.1 estimates of unobserved clonotypes. Generation probabilities for all TCRbeta clonotypes obtained by the gDNA method from a few donors were computed using OLGA. What TCRdb holds here is the immuneACCESS table cut down to in-frame rearrangements. Part of the clones is not present; checked against another copy, under half of the missing clones reflect an unresolved V gene, and the others are unexplained. For V, J and clone size, that table is used; D and trimming come from the DNA. The sample has about 680,000 clones on record, about two thirds of them singletons. About 2% of the sample is held by the ten biggest clonotypes.

The donors were healthy, HIV-negative adults who had no recently reported acute infections or vaccinations. Only Caucasian adults living in Nashville, Tennessee, USA were represented among the donors. CD4+ T cells were enriched by magnetic negative selection; naive cells were then positively selected on CD45RA, and the negative fraction formed the memory subset. Blood was obtained by leukapheresis, after which PBMCs were separated by Ficoll-Histopaque density gradient centrifugation and cryopreserved in liquid nitrogen vapor phase. Analytical flow cytometry was used to check the purity and quantity of each magnetically sorted T cell population. Genomic DNA was isolated from each sorted fraction and quantified by UV absorbance on a Nanodrop 2000c. In regard to this clone: The antigen it binds to is not known. Per-base qualities were not stored, and no clone one base away is much larger.

Recombination joined TRBV27 with TRBJ2-3; no D segment can be confidently identified. The sequenced sample was memory CD4+ T cells sorted from blood. The meaning of the sample's cell subset or site label: CD45RA-negative fraction. The receptor was derived from a woman younger than 45 in good health. The DNA reads TGTGCCAGCAGTACCCTTGCTAGCACAGATACGCAGTATTTT. It encodes CASSTLASTDTQYF.